A selection of T cell receptor beta chains follows, all from one sample in a study of T cells in Graves' hyperthyroidism and ophthalmopathy. TCRdb processed the multiplex PCR reads anew with MiXCR; each CDR3 protein has one entry. Of approximately 300,000 distinct CDR3 sequences listed, 17% are singletons. Sequenced input: blood. The receptors here all came from a woman between 55 and 75 years old with Graves' ophthalmopathy. Each CDR3 is given with its conserved first and last residue. D genes are given only for firm matches. Clone size, where shown, is once, few, many, or a class for clones that have expanded.

size	V	J	D	CDR3	DNA
many	TRBV2	TRBJ1-2	.	CASRDGGSYGYTF	TGTGCCAGCAGGGATGGGGGGTCCTATGGCTACACCTTC
.	TRBV4-3	TRBJ1-5	.	CASSQVPSGPQHF	TGCGCCAGCAGCCAAGTCCCCAGCGGGCCCCAGCATTTT
few	TRBV20-1	TRBJ1-2	.	CSARDLRGLRGYTF	TGCAGTGCTAGAGATCTACGGGGTTTGCGTGGCTACACCTTC
many	TRBV20-1	TRBJ2-3	TRBD2	CSTPDGRRVHTDTQYF	TGCAGTACCCCGGACGGGAGGAGGGTGCACACAGATACGCAGTATTTT
many	TRBV6-2/TRBV6-3	TRBJ2-1	TRBD2	CASSGLAGGPSEQFF	TGTGCCAGCAGTGGGCTCGCGGGAGGCCCCTCCGAGCAGTTCTTC
few	TRBV6-1	TRBJ2-5	.	CASRVVETQYF	TGTGCCAGCAGAGTGGTAGAGACCCAGTACTTC
.	TRBV6-2/TRBV6-3	TRBJ2-7	.	CASSYTRASYEQYF	TGTGCCAGCAGTTATACCCGAGCCTCCTACGAGCAGTACTTC
few	TRBV5-4	TRBJ2-2	TRBD1	CASSRSLQGANTGELFF	TGTGCCAGCAGCCGAAGTCTACAGGGGGCGAACACCGGGGAGCTGTTTTTT
many	TRBV27	TRBJ2-7	.	CASRGIRTGTATYEQYF	TGTGCCAGCAGGGGAATACGAACCGGGACGGCGACCTACGAGCAGTACTTC
many	TRBV5-1	TRBJ2-7	TRBD2	CASRLAVASYEQYF	TGCGCCAGCAGACTAGCGGTGGCCTCCTACGAGCAGTACTTC
.	TRBV28	TRBJ2-7	TRBD1	CASTPGQGLEQYF	TGTGCCAGCACGCCGGGACAGGGGCTCGAGCAGTACTTC
many	TRBV20-1	TRBJ2-7	.	CSAYWGHEQYF	TGCAGTGCATATTGGGGCCACGAGCAGTACTTC
.	TRBV7-8	TRBJ2-7	TRBD1	CASSADRGRYEQYF	TGTGCCAGCAGCGCAGACAGGGGGCGATACGAGCAGTACTTC
.	TRBV2	TRBJ1-5	TRBD1	CASNGGTGDDQPQHF	TGTGCCAGCAATGGCGGGACAGGGGACGATCAGCCCCAGCATTTT
few	TRBV20-1	TRBJ1-1	.	CSARREVTEAFF	TGCAGTGCTAGACGGGAGGTCACTGAAGCTTTCTTT
few	TRBV5-1	TRBJ2-5	.	CASSLGAGRQETQYF	TGCGCCAGCAGCTTGGGGGCAGGTCGTCAAGAGACCCAGTACTTC
many	TRBV10-3	TRBJ2-7	.	CAIRTGLWDEQYF	TGTGCCATCAGAACAGGGTTGTGGGACGAGCAGTACTTC
many	TRBV5-1	TRBJ2-3	.	CASSLSPGASTDTQYF	TGCGCCAGCAGCTTGTCCCCAGGGGCAAGCACAGATACGCAGTATTTT
.	TRBV3-1	TRBJ1-4	.	CASSQEGAGRELFF	TGTGCCAGCAGCCAAGAGGGCGCGGGCAGGGAACTGTTTTTT
few	TRBV6-1	TRBJ2-7	TRBD1	CASRQSRGQVYEQYF	TGTGCCAGCAGACAAAGTAGGGGACAGGTCTACGAGCAGTACTTC
few	TRBV4-1	TRBJ2-7	TRBD2	CASSQVVARAGAYEQYF	TGCGCCAGCAGCCAAGTAGTTGCCCGAGCGGGGGCCTACGAGCAGTACTTC
.	TRBV9	TRBJ2-5	TRBD2	CASSRGSPEGETQYF	TGTGCCAGCAGCCGCGGGAGCCCGGAGGGTGAGACCCAGTACTTC
.	TRBV25-1	TRBJ1-1	.	CASSGSPTNTEAFF	TGTGCCAGCAGTGGATCTCCCACCAACACTGAAGCTTTCTTT
.	TRBV6-6	TRBJ1-6	.	CASSYGGPSSYNSPLHF	TGTGCCAGCAGTTACGGGGGACCTAGCTCCTATAATTCACCCCTCCACTTT
many	TRBV6-2/TRBV6-3	TRBJ2-3	.	CASSYSTGTDTQYF	TGTGCCAGCAGTTACTCCACAGGCACAGATACGCAGTATTTT
.	TRBV27	TRBJ1-1	TRBD1	CASSQDRAHTEAFF	TGTGCCAGCAGTCAGGACAGGGCGCACACTGAAGCTTTCTTT
many	TRBV7-9	TRBJ2-7	TRBD2	CASSSPGLAGDEQYF	TGTGCCAGCAGCTCCCCGGGACTAGCGGGAGACGAGCAGTACTTC
.	TRBV7-2	TRBJ1-6	.	CASSLGFWGFGSPLHF	TGTGCCAGCAGCTTAGGGTTCTGGGGTTTTGGGTCACCCCTCCACTTT
many	TRBV27	TRBJ2-2	TRBD1	CASSFSRGRDGELFF	TGTGCCAGCAGTTTTAGCAGGGGGCGGGACGGGGAGCTGTTTTTT
many	TRBV6-5	TRBJ2-3	TRBD1	CASSYPDRGRTDTQYF	TGTGCCAGCAGTTACCCGGACAGGGGGCGCACAGATACGCAGTATTTT
many	TRBV7-9	TRBJ1-2	.	CASSPPFPNFSGNYGYTF	TGTGCCAGCAGCCCCCCATTCCCCAACTTTTCAGGGAACTATGGCTACACCTTC
few	TRBV5-5	TRBJ1-6	TRBD1	CASSLGLGQGDSPLHF	TGTGCCAGCAGCTTGGGATTGGGACAGGGCGATTCACCCCTCCACTTT
many	TRBV20-1	TRBJ1-6	.	CSARDSPERPLHF	TGCAGTGCTAGAGATTCCCCCGAGCGACCCCTCCACTTT
many	TRBV3-1	TRBJ2-1	.	CASSPQSGEQFF	TGTGCCAGCAGCCCCCAATCGGGTGAGCAGTTCTTC
few	TRBV7-2	TRBJ1-3	.	CASSLATSYSGNTIYF	TGTGCCAGCAGCTTAGCGACGAGCTACTCTGGAAACACCATATATTTT
many	TRBV19	TRBJ1-1	TRBD1	CASRFGQDRNTEAFF	TGTGCCAGCCGATTCGGACAGGACAGGAACACTGAAGCTTTCTTT
few	TRBV20-1	TRBJ2-3	.	CSAIRGVVDTQYF	TGCAGTGCTATCCGGGGTGTCGTGGATACGCAGTATTTT
many	TRBV6-5	TRBJ1-1	.	CASSYSGAMNTEAFF	TGTGCCAGCAGTTACTCGGGGGCTATGAACACTGAAGCTTTCTTT
.	TRBV5-1	TRBJ2-1	.	CASSYPSPTGSYHSYNEQFF	TGCGCCAGCAGCTATCCCAGCCCTACAGGGTCATATCACTCCTACAATGAGCAGTTCTTC
few	TRBV24-1	TRBJ1-4	.	CATSDVSGEKLFF	TGTGCCACCAGTGATGTATCAGGGGAAAAACTGTTTTTT
many	TRBV18	TRBJ2-7	TRBD1	CASSLVRQGNEQYF	TGTGCCAGCTCACTGGTCAGACAGGGCAACGAGCAGTACTTC
many	TRBV27	TRBJ2-7	TRBD1	CAIRRGTGPYEQYF	TGTGCCATCCGTCGTGGGACAGGTCCCTACGAGCAGTACTTC
many	TRBV30	TRBJ1-5	.	CAWTHDSYSNQPQHF	TGTGCCTGGACCCACGACAGTTATAGCAATCAGCCCCAGCATTTT
many	TRBV12-3/TRBV12-4	TRBJ2-5	TRBD2	CASSLGLAGPRETQYF	TGTGCCAGCAGTTTGGGTCTAGCGGGGCCTCGGGAGACCCAGTACTTC
.	TRBV7-2	TRBJ1-4	TRBD1	CASSYSGTAYEKLFF	TGTGCCAGCAGCTACTCCGGGACAGCCTATGAAAAACTGTTTTTT
.	TRBV19	TRBJ2-1	TRBD2	CASSIWGSGRFNDEQFF	TGTGCCAGTAGTATTTGGGGTAGCGGGAGATTTAATGATGAGCAGTTCTTC
.	TRBV25-1	TRBJ2-3	.	CASRGRTERTDTQYF	TGTGCCAGCAGGGGAAGGACAGAACGCACAGATACGCAGTATTTT
few	TRBV7-9	TRBJ2-6	TRBD2	CASSLGASGNSGANVLTF	TGTGCCAGCAGCTTAGGGGCGAGCGGGAACTCTGGGGCCAACGTCCTGACTTTC
few	TRBV5-5	TRBJ1-4	.	CASSLYGRAINEKLFF	TGTGCCAGCAGCCTCTACGGTCGGGCCATCAATGAAAAACTGTTTTTT
few	TRBV2	TRBJ1-1	.	CASKLSRGGAEAFF	TGTGCCAGCAAACTGTCCAGGGGTGGGGCTGAAGCTTTCTTT
many	TRBV7-8	TRBJ1-2	TRBD1	CASSSGTGAYNYGYTF	TGTGCCAGCAGCTCCGGGACAGGGGCTTATAACTATGGCTACACCTTC
few	TRBV7-2	TRBJ1-4	TRBD1	CASSPRQGENEKLFF	TGTGCCAGCAGCCCGAGACAGGGGGAAAATGAAAAACTGTTTTTT
many	TRBV7-2	TRBJ1-5	.	CASSLKSGNQPQHF	TGTGCCAGCAGCTTAAAGAGTGGCAATCAGCCCCAGCATTTT
many	TRBV28	TRBJ1-5	.	CASGKTGLQPQHF	TGTGCCAGCGGGAAGACAGGTCTTCAGCCCCAGCATTTT